These 29 T cell receptor beta chains were all obtained from the same sample, sequenced in a study of Ad26.COV2.S vaccination and SARS-CoV-2 variants (TCRdb year 2021). What the treatment or condition label conveys for this sample: around 19 received Ad26.COV2.S at low or high dose, single or two shots; about 5 received placebo; per-sample allocation not given. For vaccine and placebo recipients, repertoires were sequenced using samples collected on day 63 after the first injection. Receptor libraries were prepared by the immunoSEQ multiplex PCR assay. This immuneACCESS table, as held by TCRdb, lists in-frame sequences with V and J called but not all clones. Of the missing ones, under half trace to an unresolved V gene in checked studies; the others have no known cause. This sample gives hundreds of thousands of clones in total; roughly 90% of them show up just once. Clones ranked in the top ten supply nearly 1.5% of the sample.

The sequencing used peripheral blood, collected in a trial of Ad26.COV2.S vaccine versus placebo. The receptors were sampled from a person between 18 and 59 years old who received the Ad26.COV2.S COVID-19 vaccine or a placebo.

The chain has TRBV27 and TRBJ2-5; TRBD1 aligns across 9 bases. The germline V gene has CDR1 MNHEY and CDR2 SMNVEV (reference sequence). V shed 6 bases and J 5 bases; nucleotides not matched to a gene: 4. The CDR3 contains 13 residues. The CDR3 reads CASRGTGNETQYF. The CDR3 DNA reads TGTGCCAGCAGAGGGACAGGGAATGAGACCCAGTACTTC.

This chain connects TRBV7-2 to TRBJ2-5; 9 bases are shared with TRBD2. CDR1 is SGHTA and CDR2 is FQGNSA in the germline V gene. CDR3 length equals 16 residues. J lost 4 bases, V lost 5 bases, and 11 bases had no gene match. The CDR3 loop reads CASSVYWRGGTETQYF. The CDR3 DNA is TGTGCCAGCAGCGTGTACTGGCGGGGGGGGACAGAGACCCAGTACTTC.

This clone was seen a few times. CDR3: CASSHGTGIGANEKLFF. In DNA, the CDR3 is TGCGCCAGCAGTCACGGGACAGGGATTGGCGCTAATGAAAAACTGTTTTTT. The rearrangement links TRBV23-1 to TRBJ1-4; TRBD1 aligns across 9 bases. TRBV23-1 is an ORF, with its function uncertain. CDR3 length equals 17 residues. The V gene end was trimmed by 3 bases and the J gene end by 3 bases; junction bases not matched to a gene: 8.

A word on this clone: The sample has other DNA sequences that encode this CDR3 too. The chain couples TRBV7-9 to TRBJ2-1; 10 positions match TRBD2. There are 15 residues in the CDR3. Germline values: CDR1 SEHNR, CDR2 FQNEAQ (reference sequence). Germline trimming cut 5 bases from V and 0 bases from J; bases unmatched to any gene: 1. CDR3 bases: TGTGCCAGCAGCCGGACTAGCGGCTCCTACAATGAGCAGTTCTTC. Protein product: CASSRTSGSYNEQFF.

This chain joins TRBV4-2 and TRBJ2-7; D gene ambiguous. This CDR3 has 15 amino acids. V was cut by 2 bases and J by 4 bases, with 15 bases left in between. Per germline, CDR1 LGHNA and CDR2 YNFKEQ. The CDR3 loop reads CASSQSWAPQYEQYF. In DNA, the CDR3 is TGTGCCAGCAGCCAATCCTGGGCACCCCAATACGAGCAGTACTTC.

Points on this clone: Other DNA sequences within the sample encode an identical CDR3. The chain joins TRBV19 to TRBJ1-1; D is ambiguous. CDR3 length: 13 amino acids. Per the germline V gene, CDR1 is LNHDA and CDR2 is SQIVND (reference sequence). Trimming took 3 bases from V and 1 from J, leaving 6 bases between them. The CDR3 nucleotides read TGTGCCAGTAGTATGAGAGAGAACACTGAAGCTTTCTTT. Its translation: CASSMRENTEAFF.

The CDR3 here is CATSRGGTRSYEQYF. CDR3 nucleotide sequence: TGTGCCACCAGCAGAGGAGGGACTAGGTCCTACGAGCAGTACTTC. V gene TRBV15 combines with J gene TRBJ2-7; 8 bases agree with TRBD2. The CDR3 consists of 15 residues. The germline gives CDR1 LNHNV, CDR2 YYDKDF (reference sequence). The V gene end was trimmed by 1 base and the J gene end by 1 base; junction bases not matched to a gene: 3. Supplemented by reference TRBV15 and TRBJ2-7, the full variable domain reads DAMVIQNPRYQVTQFGKPVTLSCSQTLNHNVMYWYQQKSSQAPKLLFHYYDKDFNNEADTPDNFQSRRPNTSFCFLDIRSPGLGDTAMYLCATSRGGTRSYEQYFGPGTRLTVT.

The table lists this clone with a count of one. J is TRBJ2-3 and V is TRBV5-1, with 7 positions matching TRBD1. The CDR3 is 14 amino acids. Unmatched junction bases numbered 4, after V lost 6 bases and J lost 0 bases. Germline values: CDR1 SGHRS, CDR2 YFSETQ. The CDR3 nucleotides are TGCGCCAGCAAAGGGGGCGTGAGCACAGATACGCAGTATTTT. This translates into CASKGGVSTDTQYF.

V gene TRBV2 combines with J gene TRBJ2-7; possible D gene TRBD2, 6 bases. Germline V lookup: CDR1 SNHLY, CDR2 FYNNEI. CDR3 size: 15 residues. Trimming shortened V by 3 bases and J by 3 bases, and 15 bases separated the two germline ends. The CDR3 loop is CASSDWDFFFYEQYF. CDR3 DNA: TGTGCCAGCAGTGACTGGGACTTTTTTTTCTACGAGCAGTACTTC.

This chain links TRBV30 with TRBJ1-1, with 7 bases identical to TRBD1. The germline V gene encodes CDR1 GTSNPN and CDR2 SVGIG (reference sequence). The CDR3 loop spans 13 amino acids. The junction had 8 bases not matched to a gene; V was cut back by 4 bases and J by 6 bases. This chain's CDR3 is CAWTGQEVPEAFF. As DNA, the CDR3 is TGTGCCTGGACTGGACAGGAGGTCCCTGAAGCTTTCTTT.

The genes are TRBV15 and TRBJ1-3, with a tentative D call TRBD1 (5 bases). CDR3 length equals 14 residues. V was cut by 6 bases and J by 0 bases, with 9 bases left in between. The V gene's germline CDR1 is LNHNV and CDR2 YYDKDF (reference sequence). The CDR3 DNA reads TGTGCCACCAGGACAGACCTCTCTGGAAACACCATATATTTT. Amino acid sequence: CATRTDLSGNTIYF.

The count of this clone is one. The genes are TRBV15 and TRBJ1-5; D remains ambiguous. V gave up 5 bases and J gave up 2 bases, with 13 bases separating them. Germline values: CDR1 LNHNV, CDR2 YYDKDF (reference sequence). The CDR3 runs to 15 residues. The CDR3 sequence is CATSSGRSGNQPQHF. The CDR3 region has the DNA TGTGCCACCAGCTCAGGTAGATCGGGCAATCAGCCCCAGCATTTT.

Turning to this clone: Within the sample, other DNA sequences also encode this same CDR3. This chain joins TRBV18 and TRBJ2-1, with TRBD1 matching 9 bases. V gave up 6 bases and J gave up 4 bases; unmatched junction bases: 7. Germline loops: CDR1 KGHSH, CDR2 LQKENI. CDR3 length: 15 residues. This chain's CDR3 is CASSPGTGTYNEQFF. The CDR3 nucleotides are TGTGCCAGCTCCCCGGGGACAGGGACTTACAATGAGCAGTTCTTC.

CDR3 sequence: CASSQNTGPLTGNTIYF. As DNA, the CDR3 is TGTGCCAGCAGCCAAAATACAGGGCCTTTAACTGGAAACACCATATATTTT. The chain is built from TRBV11-2 and TRBJ1-3; maybe TRBD1 (6 bases). The V end lost 5 bases, the J end lost 2 bases, and 19 bases lay between the germline ends. This CDR3 is 17 amino acids long. Germline CDR1 reads SGHAT; CDR2 reads FQNNGV.

The rearrangement uses TRBV10-3 and TRBJ2-3; 7 nucleotides agree with TRBD1. V shed 10 bases, J shed 1 base, and the junction held 8 bases outside the gene matches. CDR3 size: 14 residues. The germline V gene has CDR1 ENHRY and CDR2 SYGVKD. This CDR3 reads CATQRQGGTDTQYF. CDR3 bases: TGTGCCACCCAGCGACAGGGCGGCACAGATACGCAGTATTTT.

This sequence joins TRBV3-1 (or the pseudogene TRBV3-2) and TRBJ2-4, with TRBD2 identical over 15 bases. Germline-derived CDR1 and CDR2 are LGHDT and YNNKEL (reference sequence). CDR3 length: 15 amino acids. The trim removed 4 bases at V and 7 bases at J, leaving 2 bases unmatched. For the CDR3, the DNA is TGTGCCAGCAGCCTTGGACTAGCGGGAGGGAACATTCAGTACTTC. Translated: CASSLGLAGGNIQYF.

Comment on this clone: This same CDR3 is encoded by further DNA sequences in the sample. The CDR3 nucleotides are TGTGCCAGCAGCCCTCGGACTGGGGGTTCACCCCTCCACTTT. The encoded protein is CASSPRTGGSPLHF. The chain joins TRBV3-1 (or the pseudogene TRBV3-2) to TRBJ1-6; possibly TRBD1 for D (5 bases). Per the germline V gene, CDR1 is LGHDT and CDR2 is YNNKEL (reference sequence). This CDR3 has 14 residues. Trimming removed 4 bases from V and 9 bases from J, with 13 bases in between.

DNA of the CDR3: TGTGCCAGCACCCCGGGACAGGGTTGGAGCTATGGCTACACCTTC. This gives the protein CASTPGQGWSYGYTF. The chain is built from TRBV7-2 and TRBJ1-2, with 9 bases fitting TRBD1. CDR1 SGHTA and CDR2 FQGNSA come from the germline V gene. This CDR3 spans 15 amino acids. With V trimmed by 7 bases and J by 4 bases, 10 bases remained unmatched.

The V call is TRBV10-3, the J call TRBJ1-5, with 8 positions matching TRBD1. CDR3 size: 13 residues. V trimming: 5 bases; J trimming: 8 bases; junction bases outside the gene matches: 5. Per germline, CDR1 ENHRY and CDR2 SYGVKD. CDR3 sequence reads: CAISTAGGEPQHF. CDR3 nucleotide sequence: TGTGCCATCAGTACGGCAGGGGGCGAGCCCCAGCATTTT.

V usage is TRBV14 and J usage is TRBJ2-6, with D possibly called TRBD1 or TRBD2 (6 bases each). V lost 5 bases, J lost 3 bases, and 11 bases lay in between. This CDR3 contains 15 residues. Germline values: CDR1 SGHDN, CDR2 FVKESK. DNA of the CDR3: TGTGCCAGCAGCGCCCGGGGGCATGGGGCCAACGTCCTGACTTTC. Encoded protein: CASSARGHGANVLTF.

This clone was counted only a few times. Within the sample, other DNA sequences also encode this same CDR3. The genes are TRBV2 and TRBJ1-5; D call uncertain. CDR3 length: 12 residues. The V end lost 2 bases, the J end lost 4 bases, and 3 bases lay between the germline ends. Germline CDR1 SNHLY, CDR2 FYNNEI. The CDR3, as DNA: TGTGCCAGCAGTGAACCAAATCAGCCCCAGCATTTT. Protein product: CASSEPNQPQHF.

This clone was detected only once. The CDR3 nucleotides read TGTGCCAGCAGTCCTCCGACAGTCCAGATCCAATACTTC. This codes for CASSPPTVQIQYF. This chain connects TRBV12-3 or TRBV12-4 to TRBJ2-7; D is possibly TRBD1 (5 bases). The CDR3 length is 13 residues. With 5 bases removed from V and 13 bases from J, the gap between germline ends came to 21 bases.

This clone came up once. The CDR3 sequence is CATTGTGGNQPQHF. The DNA of the CDR3 is TGTGCCACCACCGGGACAGGGGGGAATCAGCCCCAGCATTTT. This rearrangement joins TRBV19 to TRBJ1-5, with TRBD1 matching over 11 bases. The germline gives CDR1 LNHDA, CDR2 SQIVND (reference sequence). Trimming at V came to 10 bases and at J to 4 bases, leaving 6 bases not matched to a gene. The CDR3 runs to 14 residues.

This chain uses TRBV9 with TRBJ2-1; a possible D gene is TRBD2 (6 bases). Trimming took off 2 bases at V and 3 bases at J, with 12 bases between the two ends. The CDR3 consists of 15 residues. Looked up from germline, CDR1 is SGDLS and CDR2 is YYNGEE. CDR3 in DNA: TGTGCCAGCAGCGTTGCTGGGACTTTCTACAATGAGCAGTTCTTC. Its protein product is CASSVAGTFYNEQFF.

The rearrangement uses TRBV6-6 and TRBJ1-1; TRBD1 might be the D (5 bases). CDR3 length: 14 residues. The V gene's germline CDR1 is MNHNY and CDR2 SVGAGI (reference sequence). V was pared by 0 bases and J by 4 bases, with 9 bases between. The DNA for the CDR3 is TGTGCCAGCAGTTACTCTCAGGGAGGCACTGAAGCTTTCTTT. It yields the protein CASSYSQGGTEAFF.

The chain joins TRBV30 to TRBJ2-1; TRBD2 aligns across 10 bases. Trimming removed 4 bases from V and 7 bases from J; junction bases left unmatched: 16. CDR1 GTSNPN and CDR2 SVGIG come from the germline V gene (reference sequence). The CDR3 totals 17 residues. The CDR3 loop reads CAWKGRTEREGLNEQFF. DNA for the CDR3: TGTGCCTGGAAGGGGCGGACGGAGCGGGAGGGCCTGAATGAGCAGTTCTTC.

The genes are TRBV2 and TRBJ2-3, with a possible D match to TRBD2 (6 bases). Deletions cut 7 bases from V and 2 bases from J, with 19 bases between. The germline V gene has CDR1 SNHLY and CDR2 FYNNEI. This CDR3 is 16 amino acids long. In DNA form, the CDR3 reads TGTGCCAGCATCGGAGGGTTTAGCGGAGACACAGATACGCAGTATTTT. It specifies CASIGGFSGDTDTQYF.

The gene calls are TRBV24-1 and TRBJ2-1; the match to TRBD1 covers 7 bases. Germline CDR1 is KGHDR and CDR2 is SFDVKD. Trimming cost V 12 bases and J 7 bases; bases outside gene matches: 11. The CDR3 runs 13 residues. The CDR3 sequence is CASQGVRQNEQFF. CDR3 coding DNA: TGTGCCTCCCAGGGGGTTCGGCAGAATGAGCAGTTCTTC.

The chain links TRBV6-1 to TRBJ2-7; D tentatively fits TRBD1 or TRBD2 (5 bases each). Trimming shortened V by 1 base and J by 2 bases, and 15 bases separated the two germline ends. This CDR3 comprises 16 residues. CDR1 and CDR2 from the germline V gene are MNHNS and SASEGT. The CDR3 loop is CASSEVGRTGTYEQYF. The CDR3, as DNA: TGTGCCAGCAGTGAAGTGGGACGGACGGGGACCTACGAGCAGTACTTC.